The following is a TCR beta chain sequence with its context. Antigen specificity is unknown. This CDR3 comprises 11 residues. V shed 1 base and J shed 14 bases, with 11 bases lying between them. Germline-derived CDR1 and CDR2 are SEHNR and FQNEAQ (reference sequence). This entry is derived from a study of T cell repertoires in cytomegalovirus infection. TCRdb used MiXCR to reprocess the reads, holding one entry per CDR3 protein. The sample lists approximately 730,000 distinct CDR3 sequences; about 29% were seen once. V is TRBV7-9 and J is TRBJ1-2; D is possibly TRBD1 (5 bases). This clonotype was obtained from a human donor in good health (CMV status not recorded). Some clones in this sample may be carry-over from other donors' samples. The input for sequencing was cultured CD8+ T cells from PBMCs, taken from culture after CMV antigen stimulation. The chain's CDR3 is CASSLGQFSTF. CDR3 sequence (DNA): TGTGCCAGCAGCTTAGGACAGTTCTCGACCTTC.